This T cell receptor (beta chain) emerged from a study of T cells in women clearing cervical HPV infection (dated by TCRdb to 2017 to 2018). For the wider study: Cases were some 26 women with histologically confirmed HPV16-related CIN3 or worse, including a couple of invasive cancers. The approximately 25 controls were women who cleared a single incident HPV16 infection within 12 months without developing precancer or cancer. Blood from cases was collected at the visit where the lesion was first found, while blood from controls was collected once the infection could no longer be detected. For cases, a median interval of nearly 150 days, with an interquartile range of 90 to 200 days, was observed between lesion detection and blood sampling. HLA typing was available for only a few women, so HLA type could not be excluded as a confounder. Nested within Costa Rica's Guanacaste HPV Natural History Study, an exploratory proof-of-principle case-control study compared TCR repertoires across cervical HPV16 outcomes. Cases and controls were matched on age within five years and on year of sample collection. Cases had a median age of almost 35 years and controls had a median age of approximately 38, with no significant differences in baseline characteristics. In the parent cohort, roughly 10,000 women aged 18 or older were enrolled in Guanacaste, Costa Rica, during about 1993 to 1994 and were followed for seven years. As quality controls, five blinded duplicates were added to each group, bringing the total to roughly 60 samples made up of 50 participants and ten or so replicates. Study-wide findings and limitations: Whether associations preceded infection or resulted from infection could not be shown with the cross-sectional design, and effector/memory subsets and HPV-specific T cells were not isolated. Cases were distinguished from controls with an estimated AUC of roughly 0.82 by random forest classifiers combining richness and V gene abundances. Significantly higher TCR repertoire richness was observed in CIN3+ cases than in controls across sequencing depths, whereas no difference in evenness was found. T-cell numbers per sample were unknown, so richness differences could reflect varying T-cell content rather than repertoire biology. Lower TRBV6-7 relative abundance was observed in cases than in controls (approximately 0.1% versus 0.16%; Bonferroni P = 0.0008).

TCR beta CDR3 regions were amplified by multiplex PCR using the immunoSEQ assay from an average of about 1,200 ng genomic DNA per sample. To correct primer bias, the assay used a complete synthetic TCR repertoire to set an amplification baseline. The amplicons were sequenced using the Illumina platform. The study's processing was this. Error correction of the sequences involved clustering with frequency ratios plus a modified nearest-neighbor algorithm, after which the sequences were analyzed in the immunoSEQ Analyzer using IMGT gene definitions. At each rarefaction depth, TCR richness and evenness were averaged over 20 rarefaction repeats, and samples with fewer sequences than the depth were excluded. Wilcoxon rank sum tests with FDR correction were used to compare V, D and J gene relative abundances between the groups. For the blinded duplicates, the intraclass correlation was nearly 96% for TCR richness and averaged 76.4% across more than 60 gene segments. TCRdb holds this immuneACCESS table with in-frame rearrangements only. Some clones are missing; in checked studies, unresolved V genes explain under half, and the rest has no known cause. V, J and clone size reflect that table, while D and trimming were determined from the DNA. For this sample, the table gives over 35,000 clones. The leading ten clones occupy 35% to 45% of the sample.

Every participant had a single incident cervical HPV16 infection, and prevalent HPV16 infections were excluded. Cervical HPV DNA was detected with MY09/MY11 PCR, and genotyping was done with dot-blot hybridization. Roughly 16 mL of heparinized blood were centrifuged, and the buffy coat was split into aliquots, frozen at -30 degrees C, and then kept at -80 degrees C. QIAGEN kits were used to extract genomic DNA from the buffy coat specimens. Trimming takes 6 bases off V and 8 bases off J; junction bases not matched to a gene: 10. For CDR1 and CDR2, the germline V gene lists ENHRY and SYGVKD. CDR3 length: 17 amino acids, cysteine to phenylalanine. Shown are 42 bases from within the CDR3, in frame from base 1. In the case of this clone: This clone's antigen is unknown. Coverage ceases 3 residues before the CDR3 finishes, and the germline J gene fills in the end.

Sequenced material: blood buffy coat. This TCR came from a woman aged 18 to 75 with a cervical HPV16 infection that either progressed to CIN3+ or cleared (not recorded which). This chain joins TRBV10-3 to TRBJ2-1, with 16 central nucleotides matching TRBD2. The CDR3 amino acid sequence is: CAIRPGLAGGIGDEQFF. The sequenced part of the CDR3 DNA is TGTGCCATCAGACCGGGACTAGCGGGAGGGATTGGCGATGAG.